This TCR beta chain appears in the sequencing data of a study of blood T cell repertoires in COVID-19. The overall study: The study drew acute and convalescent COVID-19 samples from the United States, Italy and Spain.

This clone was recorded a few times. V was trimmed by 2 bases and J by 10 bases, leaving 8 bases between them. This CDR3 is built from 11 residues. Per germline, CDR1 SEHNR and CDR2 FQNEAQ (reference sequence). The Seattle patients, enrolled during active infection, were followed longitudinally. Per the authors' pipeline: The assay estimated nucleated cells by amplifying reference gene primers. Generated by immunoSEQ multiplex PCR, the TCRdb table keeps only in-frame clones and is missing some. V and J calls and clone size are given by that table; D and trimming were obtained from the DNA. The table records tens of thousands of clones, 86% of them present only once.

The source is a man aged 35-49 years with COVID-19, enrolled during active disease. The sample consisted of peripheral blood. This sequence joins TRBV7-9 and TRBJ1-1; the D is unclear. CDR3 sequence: CASSLQSGAFF. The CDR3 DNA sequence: TGTGCCAGCAGCTTACAGTCGGGAGCTTTCTTT.